This T cell receptor (beta chain) was recorded in a study of T-cell reconstitution after alpha-beta-depleted transplantation in children. Unique molecular identifiers were incorporated during preparation of the TCRbeta library. TCRdb ran MiXCR on the PCR reads and lists one entry per CDR3 protein. The repertoire holds hundreds of thousands of distinct CDR3 sequences, with roughly 15% as singletons. CDR1 and CDR2 from the germline V gene are DFQATT and SNEGSKA (reference sequence). The CDR3 totals 13 residues. Trimming pared 5 bases from V and 0 bases from J, leaving 10 bases between. This clonotype was seen at least ten times.

The V and J genes are TRBV20-1 and TRBJ1-1; no clear D. The receptor was derived from a human donor who donated a stem cell graft to a child with acute myeloid leukemia. This specimen consisted of PBMCs from the stem cell graft donor, obtained from the stem cell graft. The CDR3 nucleotides are TGCAGTGCTCGGGCGCAACTGAACACTGAAGCTTTCTTT. Translated: CSARAQLNTEAFF.